Listed below are T cell receptor beta chains from one sample, sequenced in a study of cytomegalovirus exposure and HLA in healthy donors. Produced via immunoSEQ multiplex PCR; TCRdb's table is partial and in-frame only. The data show over 85,000 clones, roughly four fifths seen once. The sequenced material came from PBMCs. The receptors here all came from a female donor in good health and CMV-seronegative. Both conserved end residues are part of each CDR3. D genes are given only for firm matches. The size of a clone is reported for some rows only, either as once, few or many, or as a class for expanded clones.

j_call d_call clone_size v_call cdr3_nt cdr3_aa
TRBJ2-7 - - TRBV21-1 TGTGCCAGCAGCAAAGGGGGTGCGGGAAGTATCTACGAGCAGTACTTC CASSKGGAGSIYEQYF
TRBJ2-1 - - TRBV19 TGTGCCAGTAGTATAGGGGGGGGCTGGAATGAGCAGTTCTTC CASSIGGGWNEQFF
TRBJ1-2 TRBD1 - TRBV11-2 TGTGCCAGCAGCATCGGACAGGGGGCGTACTATGGCTACACCTTC CASSIGQGAYYGYTF
TRBJ2-4 - few TRBV19 TGTGCCAGTAGTCGGTCCGGAGACTTCAAAAACATTCAGTACTTC CASSRSGDFKNIQYF
TRBJ1-6 - - TRBV12-2 TGTGCAAGTCGCTTAGCTATCCGGGACACCCACTCAGGCTCCTATAATTCACCCCTCCACTTT CASRLAIRDTHSGSYNSPLHF
TRBJ1-3 - few TRBV6-6 TGTGCCAGCAGTTCCGCAGGGGTATCTGGAAACACCATATATTTT CASSSAGVSGNTIYF
TRBJ1-3 TRBD1 - TRBV6-5 TGTGCCAGCAGACCGGACAGGAGCGGTCGGAACACCATATATTTT CASRPDRSGRNTIYF
TRBJ2-1 - - TRBV27 TGTGCCAGCAGCTGGGACGGGAGCTCCTACAATGAGCAGTTCTTC CASSWDGSSYNEQFF
TRBJ1-2 - - TRBV6-6 TGTGCCAGCACCACCGAGCAGGTGGTGCGTGGCTATGGCTACACCTTC CASTTEQVVRGYGYTF
TRBJ1-2 - - TRBV19 TGTGCCAGTAGTATAGGGCAGGTAAAGGATGGCTACACCTTC CASSIGQVKDGYTF
TRBJ1-2 - - TRBV5-1 TGCGCCAGCAGCTTGGACGGGAGAGAGTATGGCTACACCTTC CASSLDGREYGYTF
TRBJ1-3 TRBD1 - TRBV28 TGTGCCAGCAGTTTACGGACAGGGGTAAACACCATATATTTT CASSLRTGVNTIYF
TRBJ2-3 TRBD2 - TRBV9 TGTGCCAGCAGCTCCTCTAGCGGGAGGGTTACAGATACGCAGTATTTT CASSSSSGRVTDTQYF
TRBJ2-6 TRBD2 - TRBV14 TGTGCCAGCAGCCAAGATGGGAGCGGGAGACCCTTCCTTGGGGCCAACGTCCTGACTTTC CASSQDGSGRPFLGANVLTF
TRBJ2-7 - - TRBV9 TGTGCCAGCAGCTCCCGACAGGCTAGCCCTTCCTACGAGCAGTACTTC CASSSRQASPSYEQYF
TRBJ2-1 TRBD2 - TRBV28 TGTGCTTCTAAGGAGGCTGGACTAGCGGGAGACAACTACAATGAGCAGTTCTTC CASKEAGLAGDNYNEQFF
TRBJ2-1 TRBD2 - TRBV29-1 TGCAGCGTTGCCCAGACTAGCGGGATTTCCTACAATGAGCAGTTCTTC CSVAQTSGISYNEQFF
TRBJ2-2 TRBD1 few TRBV5-1 TGCGCCAGCAGCTTGGGAGACAGGGGGACCGGGGAGCTGTTTTTT CASSLGDRGTGELFF
TRBJ2-1 TRBD2 - TRBV30 TGTGCCTGGAGCCCAACGGGGACTATCATCTACAATGAGCAGTTCTTC CAWSPTGTIIYNEQFF
TRBJ2-7 - - TRBV2 TGTGCCAGCGCAGTACAGGGCAACTACGAGCAGTACTTC CASAVQGNYEQYF
TRBJ2-1 - - TRBV6-6 TGTGCCAGCAGTTTGGACACGAGCTCCTACAATGAGCAGTTCTTC CASSLDTSSYNEQFF
TRBJ2-7 - - TRBV11-3 TGTGCCAGCAGCTTAGAGGCAGGGGTCTACGAGCAGTACTTC CASSLEAGVYEQYF
TRBJ1-1 TRBD1 - TRBV4-1 TGCGCCAGCAGCCAAGATGACAGGGCGTCCACTGAAGCTTTCTTT CASSQDDRASTEAFF
TRBJ1-5 - - TRBV27 TGTGCCAGCAGCCCAGGCAATCAGCCCCAGCATTTT CASSPGNQPQHF
TRBJ1-2 TRBD1 - TRBV27 TGTGCCAGCAGTTTCAAGGGACAGGGGGCGCGAATGGACTATGGCTACACCTTC CASSFKGQGARMDYGYTF
TRBJ2-2 - few TRBV6-5 TGTGCCAGCAGCACTTACACCGGGGAGCTGTTTTTT CASSTYTGELFF
TRBJ2-1 - - TRBV27 TGTGCCAGCAGTTTATATCCTTTGCCTACCTCCTACAATGAGCAGTTCTTC CASSLYPLPTSYNEQFF
TRBJ2-5 TRBD1 - TRBV2 TGTGCCAGCGGTTTAGACAGGGATGAGACCCAGTACTTC CASGLDRDETQYF
TRBJ2-7 - - TRBV5-1 TGCGCCAGCAGCACGGGACAAACTTCTTCCCACGAGCAGTACTTC CASSTGQTSSHEQYF
TRBJ1-4 - - TRBV18 TGTGCCAGCTCACCCGGACAGAATGAAAAACTGTTTTTT CASSPGQNEKLFF
TRBJ2-5 TRBD1 - TRBV25-1 TGTGCCAGCAGTACAGGGGGGCACCAAGAGACCCAGTACTTC CASSTGGHQETQYF
TRBJ1-5 TRBD1 - TRBV28 TGTGCCAGCACCCCGACAGGGACCCAGCCCCAGCATTTT CASTPTGTQPQHF
TRBJ1-4 - - TRBV14 TGTGCCAGCAGCCAAGATACCATTTGGTCCGGGAGTACAACTAATGAAAAACTGTTTTTT CASSQDTIWSGSTTNEKLFF
TRBJ2-5 TRBD2 once TRBV2 TGTGCCAGCAGTGAGAGGACTAGCGCTCCGCGTTTGTACTTC CASSERTSAPRLYF
TRBJ1-3 - - TRBV14 TGTGCCAGCAGCCAAGGATGGAGTGGAAACACCATATATTTT CASSQGWSGNTIYF
TRBJ1-4 TRBD1 - TRBV2 TGTGCCAGCAACCCCCGACAGGGAGGAGGTGAAAAACTGTTTTTT CASNPRQGGGEKLFF
TRBJ2-3 TRBD2 once TRBV7-9 TGTGCCAGCAGCTTAGAATCCAGCGGGAAGGCAGATACGCAGTATTTT CASSLESSGKADTQYF
TRBJ2-5 TRBD2 - TRBV7-2 TGTGCCAGCAGCCCAAACCTGGGTGGACTAGCGGGTCAGACCCAGTACTTC CASSPNLGGLAGQTQYF
TRBJ2-6 - - TRBV28 TGTGCCAGCAGTGTTGGACAGACCTCTGGGGCCAACGTCCTGACTTTC CASSVGQTSGANVLTF
TRBJ1-2 TRBD1 - TRBV7-2 TGTGCCAGCAGCTTATACGGACAGGGTGATGGCTACACCTTC CASSLYGQGDGYTF
TRBJ2-7 TRBD2 - TRBV19 TGTGCCAGTAGTATTGCTCATGGCGGGAGGAACTCCTACGAGCAGTACTTC CASSIAHGGRNSYEQYF
TRBJ2-2 TRBD2 - TRBV2 TGTGCCAGCATCCCCCGGGGGGAAGGTAACACCGGGGAGCTGTTTTTT CASIPRGEGNTGELFF
TRBJ2-2 TRBD2 - TRBV13 TGTGCCAGCAGCTTAGAGGCGGGAGGAACCGGGGAGCTGTTTTTT CASSLEAGGTGELFF
TRBJ1-2 TRBD1 - TRBV6-5 TGTGCCAGCAGTTACTCGAACCCGGGACAGGGGGGTGGCTACACCTTC CASSYSNPGQGGGYTF
TRBJ2-2 TRBD1 - TRBV6-5 TGTGCCAGCAGTGACAGGGGTCGGATCGGGGAGCTGTTTTTT CASSDRGRIGELFF
TRBJ1-1 - - TRBV7-2 TGTGCCAACACCTCCCCCCAGGGGACTGAAGCTTTCTTT CANTSPQGTEAFF
TRBJ2-6 - - TRBV7-3 TGTGCCAGCAGCCCGCAGGTCCAGGGGGCCAACGTCCTGACTTTC CASSPQVQGANVLTF
TRBJ1-2 - - TRBV7-9 TGTTCCAGCAGCGGCATCCAGGGATCTGGCTACACCTTC CSSSGIQGSGYTF
TRBJ2-7 TRBD1 - TRBV7-2 TGTGCCAGCAGCTCTGGGCCAGGGGGTCACCGCGAGCAGTACTTC CASSSGPGGHREQYF
TRBJ1-1 - - TRBV5-6 TGTGCCAGCAGCTTGGCGGCTGAAGCTTTCTTT CASSLAAEAFF
TRBJ1-1 - - TRBV7-2 TGTGCCAGCAGAAGCGGACGGATGAACACTGAAGCTTTCTTT CASRSGRMNTEAFF
TRBJ2-7 TRBD1 once TRBV30 TGTGCCTGGGGGACAGGGCGTTTGTACGAGCAGTACTTC CAWGTGRLYEQYF
TRBJ2-2 - - TRBV7-2 TGTGCCAGCAGCTTAGCGGGCCCGAACACCGGGGAGCTGTTTTTT CASSLAGPNTGELFF
TRBJ1-3 - - TRBV7-9 TGTGCCAGCAGCTGGGGGGATGAGAGTAGAAACACCATATATTTT CASSWGDESRNTIYF
TRBJ2-3 TRBD2 - TRBV5-1 TGCGCCAGCAGCGCACGCCCAGGGACTAGTGACACAGATACGCAGTATTTT CASSARPGTSDTDTQYF